This TCR beta chain was recorded in a study of OX40 agonist ivuxolimab in advanced cancers. Study background: Eligibility admitted prior anti-PD-1, anti-PD-L1 or anti-CTLA-4 therapy; about 40% had some. Partial responses were achieved by three patients, of whom one had hepatocellular carcinoma and two had cutaneous melanoma.

Turning to this clone: Its antigen remains unidentified.

Method: immunoSEQ multiplex PCR; TCRdb's copy keeps in-frame clones and lacks some. This table has some 84,000 clones, about 88% appearing once. V lost 7 bases to trimming and J lost 2 bases, with 12 bases between them. The CDR3 is 15 amino acids. Germline V gene sequence: CDR1 MNHNS, CDR2 SASEGT. Whole-study findings and limits: Undetermined was the antigen specificity of the expanded peripheral T cells.

The TCR comes from an adult with an advanced solid tumor such as melanoma, head and neck, liver or kidney cancer. Sequenced material: CD4+ or CD8+ T cells sorted from blood, taken in a trial of the OX40 agonist ivuxolimab. V is TRBV6-1 and J is TRBJ2-6; D not resolved. Here the CDR3 reads CASTVPPPGANVLTF. CDR3 DNA: TGTGCCAGCACCGTACCTCCCCCTGGGGCCAACGTCCTGACTTTC.